This T cell receptor (beta chain) was sequenced during a study of response to subunit inactivated influenza vaccine. Turning to this clonotype: The antigen remains undetermined.

Study-wide points: Authors suggested each seasonal flu vaccination may recruit only limited numbers of new T cells.

Germline lookup yields CDR1 LGHNA and CDR2 YNFKEQ. The CDR3 spans 15 residues. V lost 4 bases and J lost 0; bases outside the gene matches: 3. Using its own MiXCR run on the RT-PCR reads, TCRdb lists one record per CDR3 protein. The table records around 570,000 distinct CDR3 sequences, 7.6% of them present only once. The J gene is TRBJ2-1, the V gene TRBV4-2, with TRBD2 matching over 7 bases. The sample consisted of PBMCs from blood, taken around 25 months after vaccination. The sequence derives from a man aged 50 to 69 who received an inactivated influenza vaccine. This chain's CDR3 is CASSPKRDSYNEQFF. In DNA, the CDR3 is TGTGCCAGCAGCCCCAAGCGGGACTCCTACAATGAGCAGTTCTTC.